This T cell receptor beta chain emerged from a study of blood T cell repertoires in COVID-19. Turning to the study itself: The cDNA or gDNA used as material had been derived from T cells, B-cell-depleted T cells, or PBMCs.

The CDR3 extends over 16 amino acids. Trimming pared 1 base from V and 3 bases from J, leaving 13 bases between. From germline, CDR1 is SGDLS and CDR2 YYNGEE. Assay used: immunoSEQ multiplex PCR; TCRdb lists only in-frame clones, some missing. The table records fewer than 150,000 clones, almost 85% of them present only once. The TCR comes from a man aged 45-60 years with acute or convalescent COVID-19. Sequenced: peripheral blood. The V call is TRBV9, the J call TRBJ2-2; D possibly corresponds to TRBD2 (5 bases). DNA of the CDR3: TGTGCCAGCAGCGTACGGGGAGACATTCACACCGGGGAGCTGTTTTTT. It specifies CASSVRGDIHTGELFF.